Listed here are 10 T cell receptor beta chains from one sample, sequenced in a study of blood T cell repertoires in COVID-19. The assay was immunoSEQ multiplex PCR, and TCRdb's table has in-frame clones only and misses some. The sample lists more than 150,000 clones; about nine tenths were seen once. The sequencing input was peripheral blood. The receptors originated from a man in his forties or fifties with acute or convalescent COVID-19.

The chain joins TRBV5-1 to TRBJ1-2; 9 bases align to TRBD1. CDR1 is SGHRS and CDR2 is YFSETQ in the germline V gene. The CDR3 contains 14 residues. The V and J ends lost 4 bases and 4 bases, in that order; junction bases with no gene match: 5. The DNA of the CDR3 is TGCGCCAGCAGCGGGACAGGGCATGGCTATGGCTACACCTTC. Protein sequence: CASSGTGHGYGYTF. Based on the CDR3 plus reference TRBV5-1 and TRBJ1-2, the full variable domain is KAGVTQTPRYLIKTRGQQVTLSCSPISGHRSVSWYQQTPGQGLQFLFEYFSETQRNKGNFPGRFSGRQFSNSRSEMNVSTLELGDSALYLCASSGTGHGYGYTFGSGTRLTVV.

The rearrangement uses TRBV5-1 and TRBJ1-1, with a weak D call TRBD1 (5 bases). The ends were cut back, 6 bases at V and 1 base at J, with 19 bases in the middle. The CDR3 sequence is 16 residues long. Germline CDR1 SGHRS, CDR2 YFSETQ. The CDR3 loop reads CASNRGVKAGNTEAFF. CDR3 DNA sequence: TGCGCCAGCAATAGGGGCGTTAAGGCTGGGAACACTGAAGCTTTCTTT.

This chain joins TRBV5-1 and TRBJ1-1, with D uncertain. CDR1 is SGHRS and CDR2 is YFSETQ in the germline V gene. V was clipped by 2 bases and J by 0 bases, with 11 bases between them. The CDR3 consists of 15 residues. The CDR3 region has the DNA TGCGCCAGCAGCTTTGAGTCCTCGATGAACACTGAAGCTTTCTTT. This codes for CASSFESSMNTEAFF.

About this clone: Other DNA sequences in this specimen translate into the identical CDR3. The V and J genes are TRBV19 and TRBJ2-7, with D unclear. Trimming left V 5 bases short and J 3 bases short, with 11 bases between. CDR1 and CDR2 from the germline V gene are LNHDA and SQIVND (reference sequence). The CDR3 loop spans 13 amino acids. The CDR3 protein is CASSPGGNYEQYF. CDR3 sequence (DNA): TGTGCCAGTAGTCCCGGCGGCAACTACGAGCAGTACTTC.

The chain combines TRBV19 with TRBJ1-4; D remains ambiguous. The CDR3 consists of 13 residues. Trimming pared 4 bases from V and 8 bases from J, leaving 11 bases between. CDR1 LNHDA and CDR2 SQIVND come from the germline V gene (reference sequence). CDR3 in amino acids: CASSKLDEEKLFF. In DNA, the CDR3 is TGTGCCAGTAGTAAACTCGATGAAGAAAAACTGTTTTTT.

The gene calls are TRBV6-5 and TRBJ1-6; D call uncertain. V lost 8 bases, J lost 11 bases, and 19 bases lay in between. The CDR3 loop spans 14 amino acids. Germline V gives CDR1 MNHEY, CDR2 SVGAGI. CDR3 residues: CASSYTPETPPLHF. DNA for the CDR3: TGTGCCAGCTCCTACACACCGGAGACGCCACCCCTCCACTTT.

The chain employs TRBV6-5 and TRBJ1-6, with D possibly TRBD1 on 5 matching bases. Between the trimmed V and J ends, which lost 8 bases and 8 bases, there was a span of 13 bases. This CDR3 comprises 13 residues. Looked up from germline, CDR1 is MNHEY and CDR2 is SVGAGI. CDR3 region: CASANRRDSPLHF. The CDR3 nucleotides are TGTGCCAGCGCGAACAGGAGGGATTCACCCCTCCACTTT.

The chain combines TRBV2 with TRBJ1-5; 7 bases match TRBD1. The CDR3 extends over 14 amino acids. V lost 1 base, J lost 5 bases, and 2 bases stayed unmatched. Germline V gene lookup returns CDR1 SNHLY and CDR2 FYNNEI. Written as DNA, the CDR3 is TGTGCCAGCAGTGAAGTCACAGGGGATCAGCCCCAGCATTTT. Its translation is CASSEVTGDQPQHF.

This clone occurred a few times. The J gene is TRBJ2-2, the V gene TRBV5-1; 8 bases agree with TRBD1. The trim removed 4 bases at V and 6 bases at J, leaving 5 bases unmatched. This CDR3 has 14 amino acids. Germline V gene data show CDR1 as SGHRS and CDR2 as YFSETQ. In nucleotides, the CDR3 is TGCGCCAGCAGCGCCGACAGGGGTCCCGGGGAGCTGTTTTTT. Encoded protein: CASSADRGPGELFF.

The chain combines TRBV2 with TRBJ2-7, with D unresolved. The CDR3 sequence is 13 residues long. Germline loops: CDR1 SNHLY, CDR2 FYNNEI. The ends were cut back, 6 bases at V and 0 bases at J, with 9 bases in the middle. In nucleotides, the CDR3 is TGTGCCAGCAGGGCCGCCAGCTCCTACGAGCAGTACTTC. Translating gives CASRAASSYEQYF.